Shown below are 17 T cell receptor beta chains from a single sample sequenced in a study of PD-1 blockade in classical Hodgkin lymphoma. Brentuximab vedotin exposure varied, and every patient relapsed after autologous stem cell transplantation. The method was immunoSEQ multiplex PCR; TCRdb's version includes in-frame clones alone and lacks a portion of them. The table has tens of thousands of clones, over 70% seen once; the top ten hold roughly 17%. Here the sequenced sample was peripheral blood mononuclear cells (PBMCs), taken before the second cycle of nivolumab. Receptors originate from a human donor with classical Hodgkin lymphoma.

The CDR3 DNA sequence: TGTGCCAGTAGTATAGAGGGGTTTAACAATCAGCCCCAGCATTTT. This encodes CASSIEGFNNQPQHF. The chain recombines TRBV19 with TRBJ1-5; D not certain. The CDR3 is 15 amino acids. CDR1 and CDR2 (germline): LNHDA, SQIVND (reference sequence). V was shortened by 0 bases and J by 3 bases, with 9 bases between the two germline ends.

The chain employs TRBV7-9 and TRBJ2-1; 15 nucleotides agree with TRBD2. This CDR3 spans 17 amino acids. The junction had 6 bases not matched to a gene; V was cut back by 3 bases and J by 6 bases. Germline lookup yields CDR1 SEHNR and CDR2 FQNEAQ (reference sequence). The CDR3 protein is CASSFQTGLAGGNEQFF. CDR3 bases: TGTGCCAGCAGCTTTCAAACGGGACTAGCGGGAGGCAATGAGCAGTTCTTC.

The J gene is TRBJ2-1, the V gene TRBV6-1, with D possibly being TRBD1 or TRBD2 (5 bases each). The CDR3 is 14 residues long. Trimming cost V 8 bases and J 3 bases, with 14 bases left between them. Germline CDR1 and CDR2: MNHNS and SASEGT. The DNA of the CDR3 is TGTGCCAGCGACTCGGGACCACACTACAATGAGCAGTTCTTC. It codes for CASDSGPHYNEQFF.

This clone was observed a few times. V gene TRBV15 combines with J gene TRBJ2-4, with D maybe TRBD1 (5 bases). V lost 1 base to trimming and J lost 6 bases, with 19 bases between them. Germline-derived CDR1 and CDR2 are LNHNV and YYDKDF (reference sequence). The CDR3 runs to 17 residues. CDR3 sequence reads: CATSRAPQGNSRNIQYF. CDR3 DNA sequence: TGTGCCACCAGCAGAGCACCTCAGGGTAACTCTAGAAACATTCAGTACTTC.

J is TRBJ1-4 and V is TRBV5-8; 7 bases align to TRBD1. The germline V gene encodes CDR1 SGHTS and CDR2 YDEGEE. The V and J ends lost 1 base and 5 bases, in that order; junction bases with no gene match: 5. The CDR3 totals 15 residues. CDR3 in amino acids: CASSLRTGGNEKLFF. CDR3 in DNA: TGTGCCAGCAGCTTGAGGACAGGAGGAAATGAAAAACTGTTTTTT.

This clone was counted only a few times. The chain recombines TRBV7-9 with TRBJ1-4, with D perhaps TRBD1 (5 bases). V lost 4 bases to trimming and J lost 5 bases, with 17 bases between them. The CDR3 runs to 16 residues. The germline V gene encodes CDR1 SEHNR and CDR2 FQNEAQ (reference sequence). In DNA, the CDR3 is TGTGCCAGCAGCTCGGTACTCCGGGACGGGAATGAAAAACTGTTTTTT. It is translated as CASSSVLRDGNEKLFF.

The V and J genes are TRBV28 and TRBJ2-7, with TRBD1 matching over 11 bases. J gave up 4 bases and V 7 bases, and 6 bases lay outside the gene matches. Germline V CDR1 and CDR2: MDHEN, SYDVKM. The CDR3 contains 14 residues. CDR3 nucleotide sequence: TGTGCCAGCAAATGGACAGGGGGCTTGTACGAGCAGTACTTC. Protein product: CASKWTGGLYEQYF. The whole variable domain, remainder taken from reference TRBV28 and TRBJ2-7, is DVKVTQSSRYLVKRTGEKVFLECVQDMDHENMFWYRQDPGLGLRLIYFSYDVKMKEKGDIPEGYSVSREKKERFSLILESASTNQTSMYLCASKWTGGLYEQYFGPGTRLTVT.

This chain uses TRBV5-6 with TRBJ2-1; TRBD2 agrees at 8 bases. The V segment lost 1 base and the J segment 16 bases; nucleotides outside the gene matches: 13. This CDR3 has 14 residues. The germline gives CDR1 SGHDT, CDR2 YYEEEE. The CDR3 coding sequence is TGTGCCAGCAGCTTGCCCTGGGGAGGAGCGGGAGACTTCTTC. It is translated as CASSLPWGGAGDFF.

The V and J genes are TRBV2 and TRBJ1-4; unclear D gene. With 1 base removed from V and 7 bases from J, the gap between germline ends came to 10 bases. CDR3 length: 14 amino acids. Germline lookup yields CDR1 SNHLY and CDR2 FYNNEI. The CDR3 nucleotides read TGTGCCAGCAGTGAAGGGCGGCTGATTGAAAAACTGTTTTTT. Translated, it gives CASSEGRLIEKLFF. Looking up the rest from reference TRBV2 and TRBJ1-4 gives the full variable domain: EPEVTQTPSHQVTQMGQEVILRCVPISNHLYFYWYRQILGQKVEFLVSFYNNEISEKSEIFDDQFSVERPDGSNFTLKIRSTKLEDSAMYFCASSEGRLIEKLFFGSGTQLSVL.

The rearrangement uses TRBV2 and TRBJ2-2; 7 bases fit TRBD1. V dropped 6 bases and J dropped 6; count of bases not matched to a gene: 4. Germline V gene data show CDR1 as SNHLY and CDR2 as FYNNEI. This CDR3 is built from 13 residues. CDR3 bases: TGTGCCAGCAGACGACAGGGCGCCGGGGAGCTGTTTTTT. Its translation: CASRRQGAGELFF.

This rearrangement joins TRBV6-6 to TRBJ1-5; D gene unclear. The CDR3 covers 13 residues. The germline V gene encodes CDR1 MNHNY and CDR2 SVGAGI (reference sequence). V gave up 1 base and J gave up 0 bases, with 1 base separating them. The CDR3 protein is CASSYFSNQPQHF. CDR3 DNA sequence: TGTGCCAGCAGTTACTTTAGCAATCAGCCCCAGCATTTT.

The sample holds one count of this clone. The CDR3 reads CASKQYGANLNGELFF. In DNA, the CDR3 is TGTGCCAGCAAACAATACGGCGCCAATCTGAATGGGGAGCTGTTTTTT. The rearrangement uses TRBV28 and TRBJ2-2, with unresolved D. Germline loops: CDR1 MDHEN, CDR2 SYDVKM. The germline V and J ends were trimmed by 7 bases and 8 bases, with 23 bases remaining between them. The CDR3 is 16 residues long.

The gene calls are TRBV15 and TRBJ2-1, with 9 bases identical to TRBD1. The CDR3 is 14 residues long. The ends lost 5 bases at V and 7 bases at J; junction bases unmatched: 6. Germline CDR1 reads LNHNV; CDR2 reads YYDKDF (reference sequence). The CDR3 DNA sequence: TGTGCCACCAGCCGTCCCGGGACAGGGAATGAGCAGTTCTTC. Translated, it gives CATSRPGTGNEQFF.

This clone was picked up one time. CDR3 in amino acids: CASSNEDRGRTEAFF. The CDR3 nucleotides are TGTGCCAGTAGTAATGAAGACAGGGGGCGTACTGAAGCTTTCTTT. This sequence joins TRBV19 and TRBJ1-1; 10 bases are shared with TRBD1. V was clipped by 4 bases and J by 5 bases; unmatched bases: 7. Looked up from germline, CDR1 is LNHDA and CDR2 is SQIVND (reference sequence). The CDR3 contains 15 residues.

As DNA, the CDR3 is TGTGCCAGCAGTGACTCGGGGGGACAGGGCGACATTCAGTACTTC. This codes for CASSDSGGQGDIQYF. V gene TRBV6-4 combines with J gene TRBJ2-4, with TRBD1 identical over 9 bases. The CDR3 is 15 residues long. Germline assignment: CDR1 MRHNA and CDR2 SNTAGT. Trimming removed 0 bases from V and 8 bases from J; junction bases left unmatched: 5.

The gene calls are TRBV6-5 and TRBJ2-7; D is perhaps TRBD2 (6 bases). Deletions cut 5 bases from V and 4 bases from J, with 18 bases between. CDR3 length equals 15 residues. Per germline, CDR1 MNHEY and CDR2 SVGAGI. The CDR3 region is CASSRQGGEYYEQYF. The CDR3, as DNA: TGTGCCAGCAGTAGGCAAGGAGGGGAGTATTACGAGCAGTACTTC.

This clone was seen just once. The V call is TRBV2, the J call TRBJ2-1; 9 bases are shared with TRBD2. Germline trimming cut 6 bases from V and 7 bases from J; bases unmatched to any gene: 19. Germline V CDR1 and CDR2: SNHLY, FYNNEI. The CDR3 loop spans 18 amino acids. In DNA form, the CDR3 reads TGTGCCAGCAGCAAGACTAGCGGTAAAACCCTGAGGGGGAATGAGCAGTTCTTC. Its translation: CASSKTSGKTLRGNEQFF.